A selection of T cell receptor beta chains follows, all from one sample in a study of immune evolution from preneoplasia to lung adenocarcinoma. The data were produced by immunoSEQ multiplex PCR, yet TCRdb's version contains in-frame clones alone and is incomplete. This table has approximately 12,000 clones, 85% to 90% appearing once. The sequencing input was FFPE tissue from an adenomatous hyperplasia lung lesion. The receptors were sampled from a person over 45 with lung adenocarcinoma. CDR3s leave out the opening cysteine and the closing phenylalanine or tryptophan. The order of the fields is CDR3 length, clone size, V gene, CDR3 protein. Where a row states a size, it is once, few, many or the class of an expanded clone; other rows omit it.

CDR3 length: 9; clone size: once; V gene: TRBV21-1; CDR3 protein: ASSPHGGAF
CDR3 length: 11; clone size: NA; V gene: TRBV10-3; CDR3 protein: AITVQVGYGYT
CDR3 length: 15; clone size: NA; V gene: TRBV7-8; CDR3 protein: ASSSPRTSGNYNEQF
CDR3 length: 14; clone size: NA; V gene: TRBV10-3; CDR3 protein: AISESTGQHYNEQF
CDR3 length: 15; clone size: NA; V gene: TRBV9; CDR3 protein: ASSGAGTRGSYNEQF
CDR3 length: 11; clone size: NA; V gene: TRBV2; CDR3 protein: ASSADLQETQY
CDR3 length: 12; clone size: NA; V gene: TRBV4-1; CDR3 protein: ASSRGDSNQPQH
CDR3 length: 12; clone size: NA; V gene: TRBV9; CDR3 protein: ASSPTPRSDGYT
CDR3 length: 12; clone size: NA; V gene: TRBV5-6; CDR3 protein: ASSFRGEYNEQF
CDR3 length: 11; clone size: NA; V gene: TRBV11-2; CDR3 protein: ASSLENRITQY
CDR3 length: 11; clone size: NA; V gene: TRBV7-3; CDR3 protein: ASSRGGAETQY
CDR3 length: 14; clone size: NA; V gene: TRBV6-6; CDR3 protein: ASSYGERGSPYEQY
CDR3 length: 12; clone size: NA; V gene: TRBV7-8; CDR3 protein: ASSGGGANYGYT
CDR3 length: 15; clone size: once; V gene: TRBV5-6; CDR3 protein: ASSLGGAGTGNQPQH
CDR3 length: 11; clone size: once; V gene: TRBV6-1; CDR3 protein: ASSVSLGQLQF
CDR3 length: 9; clone size: NA; V gene: TRBV20-1; CDR3 protein: SAAANTEAF
CDR3 length: 12; clone size: NA; V gene: TRBV28; CDR3 protein: ASTPTRNNQPQH
CDR3 length: 13; clone size: NA; V gene: TRBV6-5; CDR3 protein: ASSRTSGSIDTQY
CDR3 length: 14; clone size: NA; V gene: TRBV11-2; CDR3 protein: ASSLDGTANTGELF
CDR3 length: 14; clone size: NA; V gene: TRBV11-3; CDR3 protein: ASSPYQGLSGNTIY
CDR3 length: 9; clone size: NA; V gene: TRBV15; CDR3 protein: ATSRGFSYT
CDR3 length: 13; clone size: once; V gene: TRBV19; CDR3 protein: ASSIPSGRNYGYT
CDR3 length: 9; clone size: medium-sized; V gene: TRBV2; CDR3 protein: ASIRSGGYT
CDR3 length: 12; clone size: NA; V gene: TRBV4-1; CDR3 protein: ASRHQGTNTEAF
CDR3 length: 14; clone size: few; V gene: TRBV6-6; CDR3 protein: ASSYDAALMNTEAF
CDR3 length: 16; clone size: NA; V gene: TRBV9; CDR3 protein: ASSVGPSGRLHTDTQY
CDR3 length: 11; clone size: NA; V gene: TRBV6-4; CDR3 protein: ASSDGPLYEQF
CDR3 length: 9; clone size: NA; V gene: TRBV9; CDR3 protein: ASSGQGSYT
CDR3 length: 11; clone size: NA; V gene: TRBV11-3; CDR3 protein: ASNDWGDNEQF
CDR3 length: 14; clone size: NA; V gene: TRBV4-1; CDR3 protein: ASSREPLKGLNEQF
CDR3 length: 14; clone size: NA; V gene: TRBV28; CDR3 protein: ASSSHRAGAKNIQY
CDR3 length: 14; clone size: NA; V gene: TRBV6-5; CDR3 protein: ASSFSAGTGSYEQY
CDR3 length: 12; clone size: NA; V gene: TRBV2; CDR3 protein: ASVERGGQGTQY
CDR3 length: 10; clone size: once; V gene: TRBV19; CDR3 protein: ASMREGETQY
CDR3 length: 15; clone size: once; V gene: TRBV7-6; CDR3 protein: ASSLRFASGLQETQY
CDR3 length: 11; clone size: NA; V gene: TRBV6-1; CDR3 protein: ASMMGLSETQY
CDR3 length: 11; clone size: NA; V gene: TRBV5-1; CDR3 protein: ASSLGQYNEQF
CDR3 length: 11; clone size: NA; V gene: TRBV7-7; CDR3 protein: ASSLLRDTEAF
CDR3 length: 11; clone size: NA; V gene: TRBV6-4; CDR3 protein: ASSPTGGYEQY
CDR3 length: 13; clone size: NA; V gene: TRBV18; CDR3 protein: ASSPTTGPSYEQY
CDR3 length: 13; clone size: NA; V gene: TRBV28; CDR3 protein: ASSLTSGSSYEQY
CDR3 length: 14; clone size: NA; V gene: TRBV11-2; CDR3 protein: ASSGVVLALYNEQF
CDR3 length: 13; clone size: NA; V gene: TRBV7-2; CDR3 protein: ASSLGLANIYEQY
CDR3 length: 13; clone size: once; V gene: TRBV18; CDR3 protein: ASLRGTGEFGELF
CDR3 length: 15; clone size: NA; V gene: TRBV23-1; CDR3 protein: ASSQPKGPLRRAEAF
CDR3 length: 12; clone size: NA; V gene: TRBV5-4; CDR3 protein: ASSLTGGIDTQY
CDR3 length: 10; clone size: NA; V gene: TRBV21-1; CDR3 protein: AGLGPEETQY
CDR3 length: 14; clone size: NA; V gene: TRBV5-4; CDR3 protein: ASSLGKTGFNYGYT